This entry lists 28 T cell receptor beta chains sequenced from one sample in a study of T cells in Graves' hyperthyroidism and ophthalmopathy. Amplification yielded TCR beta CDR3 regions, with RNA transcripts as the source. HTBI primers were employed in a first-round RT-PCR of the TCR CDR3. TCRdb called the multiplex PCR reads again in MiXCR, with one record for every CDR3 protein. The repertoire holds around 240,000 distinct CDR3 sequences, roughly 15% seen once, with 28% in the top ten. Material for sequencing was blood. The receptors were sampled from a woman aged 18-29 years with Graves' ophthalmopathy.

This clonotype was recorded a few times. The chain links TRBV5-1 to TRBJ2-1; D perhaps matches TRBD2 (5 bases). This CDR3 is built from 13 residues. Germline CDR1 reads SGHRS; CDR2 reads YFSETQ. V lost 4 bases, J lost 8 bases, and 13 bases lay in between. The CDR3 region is CASSTGLSDEQFF. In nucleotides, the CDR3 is TGCGCCAGCAGCACCGGGCTTAGCGATGAGCAGTTCTTC.

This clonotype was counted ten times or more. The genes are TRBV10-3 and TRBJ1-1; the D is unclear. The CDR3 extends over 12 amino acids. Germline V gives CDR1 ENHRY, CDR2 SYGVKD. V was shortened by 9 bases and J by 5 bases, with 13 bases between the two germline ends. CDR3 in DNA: TGTGCCATTGGAGAGGGAAGGACTGAAGCTTTCTTT. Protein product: CAIGEGRTEAFF.

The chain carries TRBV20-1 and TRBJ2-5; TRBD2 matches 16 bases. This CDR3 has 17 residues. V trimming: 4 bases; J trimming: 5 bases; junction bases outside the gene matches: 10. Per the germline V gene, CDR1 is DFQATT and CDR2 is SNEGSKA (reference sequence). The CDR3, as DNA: TGCAGTGCTACCCCCATTCCGGGACTAGCGGGAGGGGAGACCCAGTACTTC. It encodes CSATPIPGLAGGETQYF.

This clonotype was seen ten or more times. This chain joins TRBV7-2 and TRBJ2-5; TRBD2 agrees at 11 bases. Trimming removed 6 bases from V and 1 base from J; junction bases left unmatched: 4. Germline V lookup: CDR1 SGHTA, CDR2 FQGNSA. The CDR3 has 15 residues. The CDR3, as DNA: TGTGCCAGCAGTCTACTAGCGGGGGCCCAAGAGACCCAGTACTTC. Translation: CASSLLAGAQETQYF. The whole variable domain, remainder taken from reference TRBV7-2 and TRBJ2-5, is GAGVSQSPSNKVTEKGKDVELRCDPISGHTALYWYRQSLGQGLEFLIYFQGNSAPDKSGLPSDRFSAERTGGSVSTLTIQRTQQEDSAVYLCASSLLAGAQETQYFGPGTRLLVL.

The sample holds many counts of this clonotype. The CDR3 here is CSVETTLMGEQYF. DNA of the CDR3: TGCAGCGTTGAAACTACATTGATGGGCGAGCAGTACTTC. J is TRBJ2-7 and V is TRBV29-1; D uncertain. The CDR3 has 13 residues. V was clipped by 2 bases and J by 6 bases, with 14 bases between them. Germline V gene data show CDR1 as SQVTM and CDR2 as ANQGSEA.

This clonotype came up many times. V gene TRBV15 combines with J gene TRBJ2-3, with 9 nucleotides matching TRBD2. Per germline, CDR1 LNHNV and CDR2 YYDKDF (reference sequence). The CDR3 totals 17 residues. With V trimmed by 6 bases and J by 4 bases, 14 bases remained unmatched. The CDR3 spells CATSTGLVAGGADTQYF. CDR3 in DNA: TGTGCCACCAGTACTGGGCTGGTGGCGGGAGGGGCAGATACGCAGTATTTT.

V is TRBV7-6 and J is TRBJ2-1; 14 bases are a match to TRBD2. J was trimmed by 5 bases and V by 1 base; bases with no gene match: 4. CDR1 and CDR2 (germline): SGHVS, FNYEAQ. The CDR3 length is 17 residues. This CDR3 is CASSLEGLAGVHNEQFF. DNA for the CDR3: TGTGCCAGCAGCTTAGAGGGACTAGCGGGAGTCCACAATGAGCAGTTCTTC.

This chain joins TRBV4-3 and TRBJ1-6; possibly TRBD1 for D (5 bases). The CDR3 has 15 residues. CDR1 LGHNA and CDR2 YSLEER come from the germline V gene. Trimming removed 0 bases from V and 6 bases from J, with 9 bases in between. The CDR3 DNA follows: TGCGCCAGCAGCCAAGACTTTGGGGGTAATTCACCCCTCCACTTT. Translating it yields CASSQDFGGNSPLHF.

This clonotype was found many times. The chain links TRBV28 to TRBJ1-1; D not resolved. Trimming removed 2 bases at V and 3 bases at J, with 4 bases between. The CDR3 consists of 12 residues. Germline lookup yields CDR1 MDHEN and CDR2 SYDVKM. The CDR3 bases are TGTGCCAGCAGTTTAGATTACACTGAAGCTTTCTTT. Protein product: CASSLDYTEAFF.

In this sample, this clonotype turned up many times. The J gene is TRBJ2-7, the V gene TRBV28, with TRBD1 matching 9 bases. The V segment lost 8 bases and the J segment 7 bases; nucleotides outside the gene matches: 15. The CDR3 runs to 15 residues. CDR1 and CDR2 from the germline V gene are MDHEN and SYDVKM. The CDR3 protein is CASLTPGQGVGEQYF. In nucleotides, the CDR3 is TGTGCCAGCCTTACGCCGGGACAGGGTGTTGGAGAGCAGTACTTC.

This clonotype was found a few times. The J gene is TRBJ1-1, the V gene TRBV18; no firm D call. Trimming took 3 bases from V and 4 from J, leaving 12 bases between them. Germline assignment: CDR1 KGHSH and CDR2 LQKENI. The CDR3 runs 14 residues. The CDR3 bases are TGTGCCAGCTCACCTAGGGCAGACCTCACTGAAGCTTTCTTT. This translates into CASSPRADLTEAFF.

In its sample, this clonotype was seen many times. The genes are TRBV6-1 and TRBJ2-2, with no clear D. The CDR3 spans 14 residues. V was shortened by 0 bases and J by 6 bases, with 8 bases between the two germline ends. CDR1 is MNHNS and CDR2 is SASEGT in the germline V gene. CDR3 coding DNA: TGTGCCAGCAGTGAAGCGGTCAGGCCCGGGGAGCTGTTTTTT. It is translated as CASSEAVRPGELFF.

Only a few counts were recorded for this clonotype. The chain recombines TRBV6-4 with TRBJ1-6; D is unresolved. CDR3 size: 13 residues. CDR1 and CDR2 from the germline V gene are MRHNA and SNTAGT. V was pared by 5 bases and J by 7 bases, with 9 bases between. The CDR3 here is CASSPSGNSPLHF. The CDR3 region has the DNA TGTGCCAGCAGTCCCTCGGGAAATTCACCCCTCCACTTT.

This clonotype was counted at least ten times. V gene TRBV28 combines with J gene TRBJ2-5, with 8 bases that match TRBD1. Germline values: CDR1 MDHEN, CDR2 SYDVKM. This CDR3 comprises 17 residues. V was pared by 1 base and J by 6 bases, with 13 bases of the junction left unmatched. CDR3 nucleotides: TGTGCCAGCAGTTTATTTCCCAGGGGGCGAAGTGGGAAGACCCAGTACTTC. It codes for CASSLFPRGRSGKTQYF.

CDR3 in amino acids: CASSQGIQGRRVNTEAFF. Written as DNA, the CDR3 is TGCGCCAGCAGCCAAGGGATACAGGGAAGGAGGGTGAACACTGAAGCTTTCTTT. The chain recombines TRBV4-1 with TRBJ1-1; D is perhaps TRBD1 (6 bases). V was clipped by 1 base and J by 0 bases, with 18 bases between them. Germline CDR1 MGHRA, CDR2 YSYEKL. CDR3 length equals 18 residues.

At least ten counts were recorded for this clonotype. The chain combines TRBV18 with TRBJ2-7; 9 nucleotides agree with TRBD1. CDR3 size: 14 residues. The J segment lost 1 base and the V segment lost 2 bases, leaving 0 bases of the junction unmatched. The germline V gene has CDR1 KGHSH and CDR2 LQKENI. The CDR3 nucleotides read TGTGCCAGCTCACCAGGGACAGGGTCCTACGAGCAGTACTTC. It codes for CASSPGTGSYEQYF.

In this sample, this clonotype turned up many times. The CDR3 spells CASSLTSGSFGTQYF. The CDR3 region has the DNA TGTGCCAGCAGCTTAACTAGCGGGAGCTTTGGGACCCAGTACTTC. V usage is TRBV7-9 and J usage is TRBJ2-5, with 11 nucleotides matching TRBD2. The V segment lost 2 bases and the J segment 7 bases; nucleotides outside the gene matches: 6. CDR3 length: 15 residues. Germline V CDR1 and CDR2: SEHNR, FQNEAQ (reference sequence). The full variable domain, rest sourced from reference TRBV7-9 and TRBJ2-5, is DTGVSQNPRHKITKRGQNVTFRCDPISEHNRLYWYRQTLGQGPEFLTYFQNEAQLEKSRLLSDRFSAERPKGSFSTLEIQRTEQGDSAMYLCASSLTSGSFGTQYFGPGTRLLVL.

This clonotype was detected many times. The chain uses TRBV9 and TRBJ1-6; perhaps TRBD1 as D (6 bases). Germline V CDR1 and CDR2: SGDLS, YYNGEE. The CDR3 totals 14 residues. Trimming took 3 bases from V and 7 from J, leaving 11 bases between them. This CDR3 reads CASSATGRNSPLHF. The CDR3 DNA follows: TGTGCCAGCAGCGCCACAGGGCGGAATTCACCCCTCCACTTT.

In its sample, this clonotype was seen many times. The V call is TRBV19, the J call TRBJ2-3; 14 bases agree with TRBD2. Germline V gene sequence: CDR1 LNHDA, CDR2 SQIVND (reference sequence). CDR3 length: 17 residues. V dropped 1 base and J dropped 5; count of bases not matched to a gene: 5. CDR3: CASSIVGLAGGGDTQYF. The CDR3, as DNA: TGTGCCAGTAGTATAGTAGGACTAGCGGGAGGAGGAGATACGCAGTATTTT.

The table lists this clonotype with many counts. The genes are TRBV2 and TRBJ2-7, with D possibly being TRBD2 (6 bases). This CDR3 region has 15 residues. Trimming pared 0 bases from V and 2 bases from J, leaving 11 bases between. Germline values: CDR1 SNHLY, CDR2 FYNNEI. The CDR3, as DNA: TGTGCCAGCAGTGAAGCGCGGGACGGGACCTACGAGCAGTACTTC. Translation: CASSEARDGTYEQYF.

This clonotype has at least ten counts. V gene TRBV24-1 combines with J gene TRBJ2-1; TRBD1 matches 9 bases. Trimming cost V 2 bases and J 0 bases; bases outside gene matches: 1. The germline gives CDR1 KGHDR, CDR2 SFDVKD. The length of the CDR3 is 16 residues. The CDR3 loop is CATSDWTGDSYNEQFF. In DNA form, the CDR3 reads TGTGCCACCAGTGATTGGACAGGGGACTCCTACAATGAGCAGTTCTTC.

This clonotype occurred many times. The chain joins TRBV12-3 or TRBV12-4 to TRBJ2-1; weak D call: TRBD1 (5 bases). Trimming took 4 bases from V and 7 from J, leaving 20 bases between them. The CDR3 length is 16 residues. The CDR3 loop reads CASSSGRAGHFNEQFF. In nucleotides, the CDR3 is TGTGCCAGCAGTTCTGGTCGGGCAGGGCACTTTAATGAGCAGTTCTTC.

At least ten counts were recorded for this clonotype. The CDR3 here is CSAKGGQVTEAFF. CDR3 in DNA: TGCAGTGCTAAAGGAGGACAAGTCACTGAAGCTTTCTTT. The J gene is TRBJ1-1, the V gene TRBV20-1; TRBD1 might be the D (5 bases). Germline CDR1 and CDR2: DFQATT and SNEGSKA (reference sequence). The ends were cut back, 4 bases at V and 4 bases at J, with 13 bases in the middle. The CDR3 loop spans 13 amino acids.

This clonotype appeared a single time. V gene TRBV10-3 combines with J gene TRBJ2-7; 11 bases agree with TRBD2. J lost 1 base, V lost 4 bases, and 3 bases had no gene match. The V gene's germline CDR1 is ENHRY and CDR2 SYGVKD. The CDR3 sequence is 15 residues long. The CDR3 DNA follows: TGTGCCATCAGTGGAAGACTAGCGGGGTCCTACGAGCAGTACTTC. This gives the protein CAISGRLAGSYEQYF.

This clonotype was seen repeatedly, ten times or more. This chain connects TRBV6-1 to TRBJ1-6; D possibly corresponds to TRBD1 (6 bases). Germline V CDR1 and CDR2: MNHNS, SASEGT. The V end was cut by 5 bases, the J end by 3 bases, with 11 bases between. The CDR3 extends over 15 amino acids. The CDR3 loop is CASSLDSLYNSPLHF. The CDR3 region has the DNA TGTGCCAGCAGTCTGGACAGCCTCTATAATTCACCCCTCCACTTT.

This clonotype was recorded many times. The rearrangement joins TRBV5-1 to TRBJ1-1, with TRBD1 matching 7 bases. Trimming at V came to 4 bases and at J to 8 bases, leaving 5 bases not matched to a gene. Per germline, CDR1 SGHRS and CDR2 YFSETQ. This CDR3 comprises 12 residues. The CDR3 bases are TGCGCCAGCAGCCCAGGGACAGAGGAAGCTTTCTTT. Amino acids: CASSPGTEEAFF.

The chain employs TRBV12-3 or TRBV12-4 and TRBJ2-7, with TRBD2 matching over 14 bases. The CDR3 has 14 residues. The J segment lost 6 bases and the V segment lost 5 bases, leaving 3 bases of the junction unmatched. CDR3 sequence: CASSLGLAGGEQYF. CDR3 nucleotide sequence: TGTGCCAGCAGTCTTGGACTAGCGGGAGGCGAGCAGTACTTC.

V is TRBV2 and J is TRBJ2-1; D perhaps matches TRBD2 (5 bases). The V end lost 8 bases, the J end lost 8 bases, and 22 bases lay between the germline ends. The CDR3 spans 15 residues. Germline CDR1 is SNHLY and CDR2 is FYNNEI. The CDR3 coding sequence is TGTGCCAGCGGTAAAGCAGGACTCTGGGTCGATGAGCAGTTCTTC. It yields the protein CASGKAGLWVDEQFF.